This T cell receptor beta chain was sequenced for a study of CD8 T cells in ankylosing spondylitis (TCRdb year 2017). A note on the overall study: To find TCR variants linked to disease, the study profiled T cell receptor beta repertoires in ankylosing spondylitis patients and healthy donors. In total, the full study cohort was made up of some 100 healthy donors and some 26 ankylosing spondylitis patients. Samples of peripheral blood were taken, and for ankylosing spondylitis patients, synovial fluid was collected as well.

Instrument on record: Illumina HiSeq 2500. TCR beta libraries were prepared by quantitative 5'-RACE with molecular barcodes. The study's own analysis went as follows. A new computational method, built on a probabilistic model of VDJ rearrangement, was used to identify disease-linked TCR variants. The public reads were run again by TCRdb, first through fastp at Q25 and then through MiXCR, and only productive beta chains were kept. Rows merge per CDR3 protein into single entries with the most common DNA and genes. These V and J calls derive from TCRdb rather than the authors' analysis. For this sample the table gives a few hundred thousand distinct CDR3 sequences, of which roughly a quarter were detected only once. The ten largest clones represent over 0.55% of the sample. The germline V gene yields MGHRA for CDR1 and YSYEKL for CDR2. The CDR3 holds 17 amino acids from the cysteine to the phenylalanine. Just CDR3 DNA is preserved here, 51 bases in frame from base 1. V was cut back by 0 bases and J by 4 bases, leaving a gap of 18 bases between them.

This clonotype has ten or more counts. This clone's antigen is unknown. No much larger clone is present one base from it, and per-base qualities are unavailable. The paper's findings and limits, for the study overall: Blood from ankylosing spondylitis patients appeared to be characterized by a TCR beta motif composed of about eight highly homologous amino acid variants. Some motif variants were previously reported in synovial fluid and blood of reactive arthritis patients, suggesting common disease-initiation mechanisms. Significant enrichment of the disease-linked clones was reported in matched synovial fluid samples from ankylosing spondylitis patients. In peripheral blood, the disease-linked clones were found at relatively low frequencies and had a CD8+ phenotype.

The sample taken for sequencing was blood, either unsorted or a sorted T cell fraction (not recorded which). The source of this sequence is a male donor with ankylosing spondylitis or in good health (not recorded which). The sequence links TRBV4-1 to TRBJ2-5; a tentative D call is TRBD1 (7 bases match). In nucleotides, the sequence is TGCGCCAGCAGCCAAGAGGGTATCGGGGGACAGCGAGAGACCCAGTACTTC. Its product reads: CASSQEGIGGQRETQYF.